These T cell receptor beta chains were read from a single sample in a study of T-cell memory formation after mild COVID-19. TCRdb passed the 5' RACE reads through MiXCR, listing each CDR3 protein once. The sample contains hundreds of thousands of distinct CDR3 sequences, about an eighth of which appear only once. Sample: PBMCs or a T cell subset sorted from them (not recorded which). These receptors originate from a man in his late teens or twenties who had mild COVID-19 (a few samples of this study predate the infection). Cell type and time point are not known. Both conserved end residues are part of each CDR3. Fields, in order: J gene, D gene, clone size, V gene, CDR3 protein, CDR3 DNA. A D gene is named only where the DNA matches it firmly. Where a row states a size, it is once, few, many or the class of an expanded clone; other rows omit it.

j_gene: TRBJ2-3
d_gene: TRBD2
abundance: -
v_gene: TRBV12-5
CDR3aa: CASGLSITAGGTDTQYF
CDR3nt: TGTGCTAGTGGTTTGAGCATCACGGCGGGGGGCACAGATACGCAGTATTTT

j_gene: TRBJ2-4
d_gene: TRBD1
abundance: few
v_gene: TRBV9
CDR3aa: CASSRQGQSAKNIQYF
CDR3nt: TGTGCCAGCTCCAGACAGGGACAATCTGCCAAAAACATTCAGTACTTC

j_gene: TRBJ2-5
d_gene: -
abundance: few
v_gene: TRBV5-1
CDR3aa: CASSLAGQLYQETQYF
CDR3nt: TGCGCCAGCAGTTTAGCAGGACAGCTGTACCAAGAGACCCAGTACTTC

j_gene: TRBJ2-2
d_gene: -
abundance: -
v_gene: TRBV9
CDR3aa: CASSRINTGELFF
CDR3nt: TGTGCCAGCAGCAGGATCAACACCGGGGAGCTGTTTTTT

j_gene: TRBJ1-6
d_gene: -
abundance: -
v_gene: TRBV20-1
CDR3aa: CSARSREGGHNSPLHF
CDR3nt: TGCAGTGCTAGGTCCAGGGAGGGAGGGCATAATTCACCCCTCCACTTT

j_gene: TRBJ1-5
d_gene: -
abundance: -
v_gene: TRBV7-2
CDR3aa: CASSLQPIGNQPQHF
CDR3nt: TGTGCCAGCAGCTTACAGCCGATTGGGAATCAGCCCCAGCATTTT

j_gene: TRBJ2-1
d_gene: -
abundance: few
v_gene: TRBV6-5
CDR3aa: CASSYSSVPIPYNEQFF
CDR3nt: TGTGCCAGCAGTTACTCGAGTGTCCCCATCCCTTACAATGAGCAGTTCTTC

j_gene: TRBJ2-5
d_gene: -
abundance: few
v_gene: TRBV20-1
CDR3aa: CSASPRDVDLGQETQYF
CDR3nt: TGCAGTGCTAGCCCCCGGGACGTTGATCTAGGCCAAGAGACCCAGTACTTC

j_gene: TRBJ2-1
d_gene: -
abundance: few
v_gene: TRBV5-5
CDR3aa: CASSWPGHPTFLNEQFF
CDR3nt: TGTGCCAGCAGCTGGCCGGGACACCCTACCTTCCTCAATGAGCAGTTCTTC

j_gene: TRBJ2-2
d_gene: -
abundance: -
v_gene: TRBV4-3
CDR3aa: CASRQVAGSTGELFF
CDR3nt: TGCGCCAGCAGGCAGGTGGCGGGTTCGACCGGGGAGCTGTTTTTT

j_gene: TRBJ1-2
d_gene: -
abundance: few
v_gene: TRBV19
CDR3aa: CASSIAPRDGYTF
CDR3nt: TGTGCCAGTAGTATAGCTCCCCGAGATGGCTACACCTTC

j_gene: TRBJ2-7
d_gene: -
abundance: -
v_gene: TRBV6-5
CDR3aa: CASSYEGRVNEQYF
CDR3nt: TGTGCCAGCAGTTACGAAGGCAGGGTAAACGAGCAGTACTTC

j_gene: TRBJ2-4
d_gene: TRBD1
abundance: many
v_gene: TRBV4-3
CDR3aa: CASSQETGGGVALAKNIQYF
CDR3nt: TGCGCCAGCAGCCAGGAGACAGGGGGCGGAGTGGCTCTAGCCAAAAACATTCAGTACTTC

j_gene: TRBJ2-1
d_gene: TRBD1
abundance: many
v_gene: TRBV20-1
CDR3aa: CSARFVDRVSYNEQFF
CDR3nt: TGCAGTGCTAGATTTGTCGACAGGGTCTCCTACAATGAGCAGTTCTTC

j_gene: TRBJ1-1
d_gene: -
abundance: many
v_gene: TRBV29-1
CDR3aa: CSVEGYTEAFF
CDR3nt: TGCAGCGTTGAGGGGTACACTGAAGCTTTCTTT

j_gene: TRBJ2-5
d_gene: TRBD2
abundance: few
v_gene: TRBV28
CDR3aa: CASNLSRVLVAGVPRSETQYF
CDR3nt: TGTGCCAGCAACCTTTCACGGGTTTTGGTAGCGGGGGTCCCGCGCTCAGAGACCCAGTACTTC

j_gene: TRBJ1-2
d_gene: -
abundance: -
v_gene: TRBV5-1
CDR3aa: CASSAWGTNYGYTF
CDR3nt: TGCGCCAGCAGCGCCTGGGGAACGAACTATGGCTACACCTTC

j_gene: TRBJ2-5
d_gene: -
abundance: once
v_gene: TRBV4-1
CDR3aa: CASSHGGGGGWGQETQYF
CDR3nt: TGCGCCAGCAGCCACGGTGGTGGGGGGGGCTGGGGACAAGAGACCCAGTACTTC

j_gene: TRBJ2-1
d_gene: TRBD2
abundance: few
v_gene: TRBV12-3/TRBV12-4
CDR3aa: CASRGLAGRNEQFF
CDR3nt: TGTGCCAGCAGGGGACTAGCGGGGCGCAATGAGCAGTTCTTC

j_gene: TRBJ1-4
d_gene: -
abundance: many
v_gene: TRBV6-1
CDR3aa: CAIATGDGNEKLFF
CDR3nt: TGTGCCATCGCGACGGGGGACGGGAATGAAAAACTGTTTTTT

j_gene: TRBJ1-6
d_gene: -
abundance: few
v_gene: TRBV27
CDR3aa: CASSEGVGAPLHF
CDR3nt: TGTGCCAGCAGTGAGGGAGTAGGGGCACCCCTCCACTTT

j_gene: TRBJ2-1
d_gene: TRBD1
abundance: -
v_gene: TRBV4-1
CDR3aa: CASSQEWTGLGEQFF
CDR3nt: TGCGCCAGCAGCCAAGAATGGACAGGGCTGGGCGAGCAGTTCTTC

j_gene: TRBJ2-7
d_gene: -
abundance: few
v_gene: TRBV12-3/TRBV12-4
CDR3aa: CASRQSTSYEQYF
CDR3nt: TGTGCCAGCAGACAGAGCACATCCTACGAGCAGTACTTC

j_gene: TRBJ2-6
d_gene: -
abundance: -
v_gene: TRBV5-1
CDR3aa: CASSLGPVLGANVLTF
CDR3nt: TGCGCCAGCAGCTTGGGTCCTGTGCTAGGGGCCAACGTCCTGACTTTC

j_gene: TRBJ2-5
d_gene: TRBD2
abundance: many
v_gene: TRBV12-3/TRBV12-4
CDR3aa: CASSFGGAIETQYF
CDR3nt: TGTGCCAGCAGTTTCGGGGGGGCCATAGAGACCCAGTACTTC

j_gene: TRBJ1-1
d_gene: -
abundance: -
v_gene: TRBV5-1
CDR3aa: CASSLGDVWPGNTEAFF
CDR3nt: TGCGCCAGCAGCTTGGGGGACGTGTGGCCAGGTAACACTGAAGCTTTCTTT

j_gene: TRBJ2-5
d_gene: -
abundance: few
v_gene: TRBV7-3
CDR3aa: CASSPRRAGQETQYF
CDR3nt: TGTGCCAGCAGCCCCCGCAGGGCCGGCCAAGAGACCCAGTACTTC

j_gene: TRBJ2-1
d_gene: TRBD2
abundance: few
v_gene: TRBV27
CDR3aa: CASSFLAGVNNEQFF
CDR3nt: TGTGCCAGCAGTTTCCTAGCGGGGGTCAACAATGAGCAGTTCTTC

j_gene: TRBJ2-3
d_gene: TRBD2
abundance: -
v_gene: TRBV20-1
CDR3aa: CSAPRRGDTDTQYF
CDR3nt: TGCAGTGCCCCGAGGCGGGGGGATACGGATACGCAGTATTTT

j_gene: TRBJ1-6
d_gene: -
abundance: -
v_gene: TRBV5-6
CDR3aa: CASSLAGDSPLHF
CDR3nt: TGTGCCAGCAGCTTAGCTGGCGATTCACCCCTCCACTTT

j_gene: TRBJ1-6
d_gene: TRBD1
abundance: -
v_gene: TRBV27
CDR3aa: CASSLLTGKRSPLHF
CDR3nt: TGTGCCAGCAGTTTATTGACAGGGAAACGTTCACCCCTCCACTTT

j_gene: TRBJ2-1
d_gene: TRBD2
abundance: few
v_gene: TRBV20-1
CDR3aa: CSGAGDYNEQFF
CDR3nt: TGCAGCGGAGCGGGGGACTACAATGAGCAGTTCTTC

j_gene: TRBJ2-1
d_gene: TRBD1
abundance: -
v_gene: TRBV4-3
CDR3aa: CASSQGTGRYNEQFF
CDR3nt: TGCGCCAGCAGCCAGGGGACAGGGCGTTACAATGAGCAGTTCTTC

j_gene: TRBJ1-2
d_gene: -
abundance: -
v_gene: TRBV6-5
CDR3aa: CASSYSTGPLSYGYTF
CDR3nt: TGTGCCAGCAGTTACTCGACGGGCCCCTTGTCCTATGGCTACACCTTC

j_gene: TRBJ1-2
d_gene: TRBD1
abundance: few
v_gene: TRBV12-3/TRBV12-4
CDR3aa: CASSTTGVSGYTF
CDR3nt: TGTGCCAGCAGCACGACAGGGGTTTCTGGCTACACCTTC

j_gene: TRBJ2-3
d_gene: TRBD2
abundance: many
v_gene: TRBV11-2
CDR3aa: CASSTESTSDGRDTQYF
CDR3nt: TGTGCCAGCAGCACCGAATCCACTAGCGACGGTAGAGATACGCAGTATTTT

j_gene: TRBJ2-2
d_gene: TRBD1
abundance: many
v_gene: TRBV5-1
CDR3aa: CASSLGDRTGELFF
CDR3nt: TGCGCCAGCAGCTTGGGGGACAGGACCGGGGAGCTGTTTTTT

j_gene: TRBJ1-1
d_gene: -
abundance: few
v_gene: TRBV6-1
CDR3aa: CASSDRGEETEAFF
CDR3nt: TGTGCCAGCAGTGACAGGGGAGAGGAGACTGAAGCTTTCTTT

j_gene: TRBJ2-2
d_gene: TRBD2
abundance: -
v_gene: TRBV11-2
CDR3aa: CASMSRAAGGRVTGELFF
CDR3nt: TGTGCCAGCATGAGCAGGGCAGCGGGGGGGCGCGTCACCGGGGAGCTGTTTTTT

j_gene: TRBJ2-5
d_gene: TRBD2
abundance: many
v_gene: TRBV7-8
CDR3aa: CASRMNRLAGAKETQYF
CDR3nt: TGTGCCAGCAGGATGAATAGACTAGCGGGGGCCAAAGAGACCCAGTACTTC

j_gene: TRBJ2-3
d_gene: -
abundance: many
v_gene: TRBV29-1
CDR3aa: CSVEDHGSLRDTQYF
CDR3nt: TGCAGCGTTGAAGATCATGGGTCATTAAGAGATACGCAGTATTTT

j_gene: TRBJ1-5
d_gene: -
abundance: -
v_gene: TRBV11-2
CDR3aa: CASSLNRERNQPQHF
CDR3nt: TGTGCCAGCAGCTTAAACCGGGAGAGAAATCAGCCCCAGCATTTT

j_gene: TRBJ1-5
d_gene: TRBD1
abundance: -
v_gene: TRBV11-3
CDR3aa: CASSWDSYQPQHF
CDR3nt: TGTGCCAGCAGTTGGGACAGTTATCAGCCCCAGCATTTT

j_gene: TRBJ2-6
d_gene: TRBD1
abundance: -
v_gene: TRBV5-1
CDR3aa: CASSVGTAPGANVLTF
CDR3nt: TGCGCCAGCAGCGTTGGGACAGCCCCTGGGGCCAACGTCCTGACTTTC

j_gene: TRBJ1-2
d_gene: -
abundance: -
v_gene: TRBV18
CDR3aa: CASSPAEDNYGYTF
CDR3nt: TGTGCCAGCTCACCAGCAGAGGATAACTATGGCTACACCTTC

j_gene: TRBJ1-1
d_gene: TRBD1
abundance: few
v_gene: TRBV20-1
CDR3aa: CSARSWTGLTEAFF
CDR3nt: TGCAGTGCTAGATCTTGGACAGGGCTGACTGAAGCTTTCTTT

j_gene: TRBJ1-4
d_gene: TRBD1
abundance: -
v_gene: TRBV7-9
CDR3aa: CASSTWQGGHNEKLFF
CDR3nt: TGTGCCAGCAGCACATGGCAGGGGGGTCATAATGAAAAACTGTTTTTT

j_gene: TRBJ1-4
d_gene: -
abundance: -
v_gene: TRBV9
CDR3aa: CASSAEQGSWEKLFF
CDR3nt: TGTGCCAGCAGCGCCGAGCAGGGGTCTTGGGAAAAACTGTTTTTT

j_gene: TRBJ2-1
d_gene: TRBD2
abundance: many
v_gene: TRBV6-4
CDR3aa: CASSATSGGAGNEQFF
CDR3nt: TGTGCCAGCAGTGCTACTAGCGGGGGGGCAGGGAATGAGCAGTTCTTC

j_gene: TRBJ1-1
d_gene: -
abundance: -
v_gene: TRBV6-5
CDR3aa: CASSYSGLSGTEAFF
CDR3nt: TGTGCCAGCAGTTACTCGGGGCTTTCGGGCACTGAAGCTTTCTTT

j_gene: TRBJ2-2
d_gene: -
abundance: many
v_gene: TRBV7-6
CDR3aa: CASSLATSRGDTGELFF
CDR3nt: TGTGCCAGCAGCTTAGCTACTAGTAGAGGGGACACCGGGGAGCTGTTTTTT

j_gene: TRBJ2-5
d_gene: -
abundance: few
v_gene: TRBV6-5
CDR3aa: CASLSFSAGAPGTQYF
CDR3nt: TGTGCCAGCCTTTCTTTTTCGGCGGGGGCCCCCGGGACCCAGTACTTC

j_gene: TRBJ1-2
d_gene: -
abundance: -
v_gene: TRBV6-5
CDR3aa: CASRSQALYGYTF
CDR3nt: TGTGCCAGCAGGTCCCAGGCCTTGTATGGCTACACCTTC

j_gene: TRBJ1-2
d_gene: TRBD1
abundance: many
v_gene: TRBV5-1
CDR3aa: CASSWDRKAGYTF
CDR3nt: TGCGCCAGCAGCTGGGACAGGAAAGCTGGCTACACCTTC

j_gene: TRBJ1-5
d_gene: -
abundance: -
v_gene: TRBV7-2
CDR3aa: CASSIHGDQPQHF
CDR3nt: TGTGCCAGCAGTATCCATGGGGATCAGCCCCAGCATTTT